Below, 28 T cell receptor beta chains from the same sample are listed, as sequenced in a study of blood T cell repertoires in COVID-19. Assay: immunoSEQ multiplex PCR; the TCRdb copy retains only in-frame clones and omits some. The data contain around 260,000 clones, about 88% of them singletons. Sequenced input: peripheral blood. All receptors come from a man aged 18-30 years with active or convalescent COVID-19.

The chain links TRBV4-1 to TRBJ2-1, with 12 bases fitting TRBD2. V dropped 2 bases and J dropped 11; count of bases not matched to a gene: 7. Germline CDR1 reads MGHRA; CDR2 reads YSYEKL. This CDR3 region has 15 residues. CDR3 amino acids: CASSQPTSGGPKQFF. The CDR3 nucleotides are TGCGCCAGCAGCCAACCGACTAGCGGGGGCCCTAAGCAGTTCTTC.

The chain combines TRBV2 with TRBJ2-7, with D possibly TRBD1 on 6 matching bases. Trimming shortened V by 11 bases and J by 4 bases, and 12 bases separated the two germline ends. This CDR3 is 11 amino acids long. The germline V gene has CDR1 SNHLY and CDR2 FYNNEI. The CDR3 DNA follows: TGTGCCGTGAGGGGGTTATACGAGCAGTACTTC. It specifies CAVRGLYEQYF.

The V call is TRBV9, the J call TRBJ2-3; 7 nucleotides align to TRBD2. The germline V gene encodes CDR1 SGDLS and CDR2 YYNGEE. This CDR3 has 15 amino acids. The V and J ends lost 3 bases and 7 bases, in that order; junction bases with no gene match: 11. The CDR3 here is CASSATSSRTHTQYF. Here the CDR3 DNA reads TGTGCCAGCAGCGCGACTAGCTCTAGGACCCATACGCAGTATTTT.

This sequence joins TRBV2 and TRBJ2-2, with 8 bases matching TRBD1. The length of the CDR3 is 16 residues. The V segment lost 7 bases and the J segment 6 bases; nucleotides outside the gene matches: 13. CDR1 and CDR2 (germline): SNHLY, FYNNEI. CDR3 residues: CASMGTGAGIAGELFF. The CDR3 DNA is TGTGCCAGCATGGGGACAGGTGCCGGTATCGCCGGGGAGCTGTTTTTT.

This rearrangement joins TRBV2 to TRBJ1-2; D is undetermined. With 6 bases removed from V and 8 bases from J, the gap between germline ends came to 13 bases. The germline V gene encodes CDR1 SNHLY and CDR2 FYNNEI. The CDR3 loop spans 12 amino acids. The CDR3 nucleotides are TGTGCCAGCAGCCTCCTTTTGAGCGGCTACACCTTC. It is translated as CASSLLLSGYTF.

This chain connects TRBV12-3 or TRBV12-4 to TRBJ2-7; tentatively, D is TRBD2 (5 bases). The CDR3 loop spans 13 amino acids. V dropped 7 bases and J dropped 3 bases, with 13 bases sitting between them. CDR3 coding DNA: TGTGCCAGCACTACCGAGGCGGGCTACGAGCAGTACTTC. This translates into CASTTEAGYEQYF.

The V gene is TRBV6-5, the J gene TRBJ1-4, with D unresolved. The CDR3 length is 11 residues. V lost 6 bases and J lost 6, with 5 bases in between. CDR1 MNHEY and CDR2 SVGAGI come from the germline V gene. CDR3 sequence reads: CASRQYEKLFF. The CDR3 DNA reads TGTGCCAGCAGGCAGTATGAAAAACTGTTTTTT.

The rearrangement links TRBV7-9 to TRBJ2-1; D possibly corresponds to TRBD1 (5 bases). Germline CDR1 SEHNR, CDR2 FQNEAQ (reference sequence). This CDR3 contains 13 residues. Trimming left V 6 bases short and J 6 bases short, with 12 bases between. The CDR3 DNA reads TGTGCCAGCAGTTACAATACAGGCAATGAGCAGTTCTTC. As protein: CASSYNTGNEQFF.

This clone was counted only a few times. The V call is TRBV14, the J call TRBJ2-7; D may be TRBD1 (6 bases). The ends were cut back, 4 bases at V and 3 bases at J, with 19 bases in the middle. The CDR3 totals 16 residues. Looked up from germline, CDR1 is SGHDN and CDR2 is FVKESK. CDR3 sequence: CASSLEYRDNYYEQYF. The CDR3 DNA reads TGTGCCAGCAGCCTTGAATACCGGGACAACTACTACGAGCAGTACTTC.

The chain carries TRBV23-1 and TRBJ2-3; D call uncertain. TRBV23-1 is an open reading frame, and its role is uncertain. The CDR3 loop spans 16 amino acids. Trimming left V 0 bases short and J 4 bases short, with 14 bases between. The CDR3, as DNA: TGCGCCAGCAGTCAATCTTCGAGCGCCTCGCCAGATACGCAGTATTTT. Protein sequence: CASSQSSSASPDTQYF.

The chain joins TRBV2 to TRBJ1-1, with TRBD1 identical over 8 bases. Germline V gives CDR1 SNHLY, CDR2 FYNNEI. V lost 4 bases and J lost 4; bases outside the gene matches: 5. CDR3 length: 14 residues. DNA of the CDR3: TGTGCCAGCAGTGTAGGACAGGGCACCACTGAAGCTTTCTTT. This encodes CASSVGQGTTEAFF.

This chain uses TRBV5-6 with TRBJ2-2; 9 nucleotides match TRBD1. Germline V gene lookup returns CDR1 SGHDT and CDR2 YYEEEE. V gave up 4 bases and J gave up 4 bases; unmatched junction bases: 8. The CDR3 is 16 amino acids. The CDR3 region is CASSQGTGFSTGELFF. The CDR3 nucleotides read TGTGCCAGCAGCCAGGGGACAGGGTTTAGCACCGGGGAGCTGTTTTTT.

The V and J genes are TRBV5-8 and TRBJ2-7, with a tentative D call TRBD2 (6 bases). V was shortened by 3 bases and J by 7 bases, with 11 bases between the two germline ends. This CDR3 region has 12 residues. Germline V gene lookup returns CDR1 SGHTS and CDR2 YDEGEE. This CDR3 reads CASSSGELEQYF. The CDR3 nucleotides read TGTGCCAGCAGCTCGGGGGAGTTGGAGCAGTACTTC.

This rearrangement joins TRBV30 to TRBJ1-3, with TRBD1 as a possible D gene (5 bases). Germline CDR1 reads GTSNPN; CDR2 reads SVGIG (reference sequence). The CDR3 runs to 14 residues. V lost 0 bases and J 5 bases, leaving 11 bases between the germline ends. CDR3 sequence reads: CAWSVEGLRNTIYF. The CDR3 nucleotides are TGTGCCTGGAGTGTGGAGGGGCTGCGAAACACCATATATTTT.

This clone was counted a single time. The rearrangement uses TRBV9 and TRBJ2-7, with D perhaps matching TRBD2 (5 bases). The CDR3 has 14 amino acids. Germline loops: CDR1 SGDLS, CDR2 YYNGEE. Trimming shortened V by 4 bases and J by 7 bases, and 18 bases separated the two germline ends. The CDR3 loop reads CASSTGLEVGEQYF. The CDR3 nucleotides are TGTGCCAGCAGCACCGGGCTGGAGGTTGGAGAGCAGTACTTC.

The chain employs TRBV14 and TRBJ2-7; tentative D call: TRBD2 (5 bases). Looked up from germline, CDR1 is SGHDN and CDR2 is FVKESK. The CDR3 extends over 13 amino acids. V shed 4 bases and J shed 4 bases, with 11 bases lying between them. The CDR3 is CASSRYWEYEQYF. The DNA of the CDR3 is TGTGCCAGCAGCCGCTATTGGGAGTACGAGCAGTACTTC.

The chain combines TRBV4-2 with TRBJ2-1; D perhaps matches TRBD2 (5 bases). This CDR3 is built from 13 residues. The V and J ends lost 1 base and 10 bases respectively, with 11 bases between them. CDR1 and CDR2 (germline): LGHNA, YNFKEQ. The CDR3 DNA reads TGTGCCAGCAGCCAAGTAAGGTTAGCGGAGCAGTTCTTC. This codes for CASSQVRLAEQFF.

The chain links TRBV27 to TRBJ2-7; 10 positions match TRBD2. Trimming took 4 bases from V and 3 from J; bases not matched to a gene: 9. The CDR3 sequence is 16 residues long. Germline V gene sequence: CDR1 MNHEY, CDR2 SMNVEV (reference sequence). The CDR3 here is CASSSTTSGKLYEQYF. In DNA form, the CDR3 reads TGTGCCAGCAGTTCAACCACTAGCGGGAAGCTCTACGAGCAGTACTTC.

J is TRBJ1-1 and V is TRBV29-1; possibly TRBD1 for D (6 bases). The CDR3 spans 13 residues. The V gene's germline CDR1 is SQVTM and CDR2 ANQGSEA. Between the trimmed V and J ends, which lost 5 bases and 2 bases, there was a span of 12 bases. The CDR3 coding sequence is TGCAGCGTTTTCCCCAGGGGAAACACTGAAGCTTTCTTT. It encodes CSVFPRGNTEAFF.

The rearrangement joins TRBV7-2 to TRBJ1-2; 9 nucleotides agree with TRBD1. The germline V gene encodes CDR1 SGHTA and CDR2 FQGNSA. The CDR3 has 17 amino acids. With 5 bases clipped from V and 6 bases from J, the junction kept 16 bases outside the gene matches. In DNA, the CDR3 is TGTGCCAGCAGCCCGTCCCGGGACAGGGACAGTGTCCATGGCTACACCTTC. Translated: CASSPSRDRDSVHGYTF. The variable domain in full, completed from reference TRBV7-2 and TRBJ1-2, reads GAGVSQSPSNKVTEKGKDVELRCDPISGHTALYWYRQSLGQGLEFLIYFQGNSAPDKSGLPSDRFSAERTGGSVSTLTIQRTQQEDSAVYLCASSPSRDRDSVHGYTFGSGTRLTVV.

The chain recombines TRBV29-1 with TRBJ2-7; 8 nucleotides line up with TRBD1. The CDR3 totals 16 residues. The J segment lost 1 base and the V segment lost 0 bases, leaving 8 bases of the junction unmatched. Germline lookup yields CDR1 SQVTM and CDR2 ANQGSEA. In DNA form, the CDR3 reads TGCAGCGTTGAAGATTGGTCACAGGGGGTGTCCTACGAGCAGTACTTC. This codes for CSVEDWSQGVSYEQYF.

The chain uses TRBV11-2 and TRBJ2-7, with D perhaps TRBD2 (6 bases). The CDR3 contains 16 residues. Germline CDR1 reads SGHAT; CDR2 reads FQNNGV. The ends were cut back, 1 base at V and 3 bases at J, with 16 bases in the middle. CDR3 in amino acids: CASSLVRAGPNYEQYF. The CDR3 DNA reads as TGTGCCAGCAGCTTAGTTCGGGCGGGGCCAAACTACGAGCAGTACTTC.

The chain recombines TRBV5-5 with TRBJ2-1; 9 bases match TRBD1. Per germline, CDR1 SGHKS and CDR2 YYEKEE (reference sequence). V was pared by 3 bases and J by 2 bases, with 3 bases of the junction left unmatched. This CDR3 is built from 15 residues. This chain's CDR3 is CASSYRDRAYNEQFF. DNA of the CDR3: TGTGCCAGCAGCTACCGGGACAGGGCCTACAATGAGCAGTTCTTC.

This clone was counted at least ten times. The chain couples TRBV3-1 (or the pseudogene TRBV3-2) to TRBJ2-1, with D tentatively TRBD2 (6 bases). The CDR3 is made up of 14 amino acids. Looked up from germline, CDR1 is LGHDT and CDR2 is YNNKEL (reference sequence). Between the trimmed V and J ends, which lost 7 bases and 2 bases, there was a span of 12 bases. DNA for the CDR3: TGTGCCAGCACCCGGGACTTGACCTACAATGAGCAGTTCTTC. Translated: CASTRDLTYNEQFF.

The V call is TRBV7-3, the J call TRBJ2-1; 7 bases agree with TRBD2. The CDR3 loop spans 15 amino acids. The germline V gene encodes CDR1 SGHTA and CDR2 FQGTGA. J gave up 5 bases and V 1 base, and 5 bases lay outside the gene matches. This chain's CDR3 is CASSLSGTTHNEQFF. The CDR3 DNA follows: TGTGCCAGCAGCTTAAGCGGGACTACTCACAATGAGCAGTTCTTC.

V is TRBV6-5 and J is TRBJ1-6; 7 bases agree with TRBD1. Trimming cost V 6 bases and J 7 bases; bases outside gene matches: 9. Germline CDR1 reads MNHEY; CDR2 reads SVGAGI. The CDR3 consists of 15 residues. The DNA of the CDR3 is TGTGCCAGCAGACCTCCGGGACAGAGCAATTCACCCCTCCACTTT. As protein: CASRPPGQSNSPLHF.

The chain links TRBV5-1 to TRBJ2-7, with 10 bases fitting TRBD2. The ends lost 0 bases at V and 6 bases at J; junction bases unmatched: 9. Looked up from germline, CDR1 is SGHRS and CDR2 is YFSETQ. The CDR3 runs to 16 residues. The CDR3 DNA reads TGCGCCAGCAGCTTGGAGGGGGCTAGCGGGAGCTCCGAGCAGTACTTC. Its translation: CASSLEGASGSSEQYF.

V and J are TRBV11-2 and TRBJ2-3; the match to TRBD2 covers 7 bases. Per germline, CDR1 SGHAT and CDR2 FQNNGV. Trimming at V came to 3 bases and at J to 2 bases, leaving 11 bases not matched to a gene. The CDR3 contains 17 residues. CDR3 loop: CASSFSRTSATTDTQYF. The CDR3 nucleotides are TGTGCCAGCAGCTTTTCTCGAACTAGCGCAACCACAGATACGCAGTATTTT.